This record concerns one T cell receptor (beta chain) sequence. What it recognizes is unknown. The data stem from a study of identical twins. CDR3 length: 11 residues. V lost 6 bases and J 6 bases, leaving 9 bases between the germline ends. Germline V gives CDR1 MNHNY, CDR2 SVGAGI (reference sequence). General study points: Compared with models, monozygotic twins showed more out-of-frame TCR alpha sharing. The study found excess low generation probability among twin-shared out-of-frame alpha sequences. Not following the same donors, the study drew its conclusions from cross-sectional statistical analysis.

TCRdb reanalysed the 5' RACE reads using MiXCR and keeps one entry per CDR3 protein. Among 350,000 to 450,000 distinct CDR3 sequences listed, less than 20% were seen once. The clonotype comes from a man aged 45-60 years in good health. The sequencing sample was made of naive T cells sorted from blood. The genes are TRBV6-6 and TRBJ2-7, with D unresolved. CDR3 protein: CASRYSSEQYF. Here the CDR3 DNA reads TGTGCCAGCAGGTATAGTAGCGAGCAGTACTTC.